Given below is one TCR beta chain in context. This sample is drawn from a study of blood T cell repertoires in COVID-19. Overall study context: Samples of COVID-19 (acute and convalescent) were obtained from the United States, Italy and Spain.

The CDR3 has 15 residues. Trimming cost V 6 bases and J 2 bases; bases outside gene matches: 10. Germline V gene data show CDR1 as MNHEY and CDR2 as SVGAGI. Original processing methods: Reference gene primer amplification gave nucleated cell count estimates. Sequenced by immunoSEQ multiplex PCR; TCRdb stores in-frame clones only, minus some. Clonal size and the V and J genes are those of that table, whereas D and trimming came from the DNA. The profile shows some 53,000 clones, 75% to 90% of them singletons. The source of this sequence is a man in his sixties with active COVID-19. The source material was peripheral blood. The V gene is TRBV6-5, the J gene TRBJ2-7, with 7 nucleotides matching TRBD2. CDR3 residues: CASRRYSGSPYEQYF. CDR3 DNA: TGTGCCAGCAGACGATATAGCGGGTCTCCCTACGAGCAGTACTTC.